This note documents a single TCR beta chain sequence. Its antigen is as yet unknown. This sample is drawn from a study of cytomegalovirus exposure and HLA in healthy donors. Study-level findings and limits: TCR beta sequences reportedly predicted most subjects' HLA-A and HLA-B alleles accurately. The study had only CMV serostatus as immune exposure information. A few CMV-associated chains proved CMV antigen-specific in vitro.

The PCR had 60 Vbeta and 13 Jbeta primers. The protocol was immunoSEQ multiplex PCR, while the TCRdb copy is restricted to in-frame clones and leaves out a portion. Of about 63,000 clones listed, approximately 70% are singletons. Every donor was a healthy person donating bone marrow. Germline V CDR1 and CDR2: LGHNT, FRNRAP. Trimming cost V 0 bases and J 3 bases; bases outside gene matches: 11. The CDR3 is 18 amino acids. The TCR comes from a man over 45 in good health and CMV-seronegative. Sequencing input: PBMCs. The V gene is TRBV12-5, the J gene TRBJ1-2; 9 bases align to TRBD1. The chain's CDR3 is CASGLVRTGGRTHYGYTF. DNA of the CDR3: TGTGCTAGTGGTTTGGTACGCACAGGGGGCCGAACCCACTATGGCTACACCTTC.